This TCR beta chain was recorded in a study of T cells in Graves' hyperthyroidism and ophthalmopathy. Study-level findings and limits: Blood also showed most of the thyroid clonotypes that were expanded above 0.001. The model identified upcoming ophthalmopathy a median about 6.5 months ahead of onset. From stable hyperthyroidism, ophthalmopathy was set apart by a 13 V-J model.

With respect to this clonotype: The antigen is unknown.

Germline V gene lookup returns CDR1 MNHEY and CDR2 SVGAGI. The CDR3 consists of 16 residues. The V segment lost 6 bases and the J segment 6 bases; nucleotides outside the gene matches: 14. What was amplified from RNA transcripts were TCR beta CDR3 regions. The TCR CDR3 was amplified in a first-round RT-PCR using the HTBI primer set. In TCRdb, the multiplex PCR reads were re-called with MiXCR into one record per CDR3 protein. This table holds more than 500,000 distinct CDR3 sequences, around 42% found once. The study excluded patients with uncontrolled infection, other autoimmune disease, pregnancy or lactation.

This TCR came from an adult woman with Graves' disease, either hyperthyroidism or ophthalmopathy (not recorded which). Sequenced input: peripheral blood or thyroid tissue (not recorded which). The rearrangement joins TRBV6-5 to TRBJ2-7; 10 nucleotides agree with TRBD1. CDR3 region: CASSRGQGGTSGEQYF. The CDR3 region has the DNA TGTGCCAGCAGCCGAGGACAGGGGGGCACCTCCGGCGAGCAGTACTTC.